This T cell receptor beta chain was recorded in a study of T cell repertoires in cytomegalovirus infection (dated by TCRdb to the late 2010s). Background for the entire study: Donor HLA type was relevant to the analysis, because carriage of CMV infection together with the matching HLA type was indicated by public TCR beta signatures.

Overall study outcomes, separate from this receptor: Carriers of CMV infection plus the relevant HLA type were discriminated by the cumulative frequency of public TCR beta family members in the study cohort and in an independent roughly 400-donor cohort. The ex vivo response was dominated by HLA-C-restricted CMV-specific TCR beta clonotypes, and the single most frequent clonotype in two of eight donors was supplied by these HLA-C-restricted clonotypes.

These reads were obtained on an Illumina HiSeq 1500. TCRdb reprocessing: public reads trimmed at Q25 with fastp, clones called with MiXCR, in-frame beta chains kept. When rows share a CDR3 protein, they turn into one entry using the most common DNA and genes. The sample table shows about 360,000 distinct CDR3 sequences, and roughly 20% are seen once. The ten largest clones take up 8.7% of the sample. This clonotype was observed a handful of times. It has no known antigen specificity. No clone much larger than this one lies a single base away; base qualities are absent. Sequences DFQATT (CDR1) and SNEGSKA (CDR2) are obtained from the germline V gene (reference sequence). The CDR3 runs 16 amino acids, cysteine and phenylalanine included. The sequence is cut down to CDR3 DNA, 48 bases in frame from base 1. Trimming costs V 0 bases and J 2 bases, and their ends lie 15 bases apart.

This clonotype originated in a human donor in good health (CMV status not recorded). Some clones in this sample may be carry-over from other donors' samples. Input material: PBMCs. Recombination joined TRBV20-1 with TRBJ2-3; the best D guess is TRBD2, with 6 bases matching. For the CDR3, the sequence is CSARDARRDLTDTQYF. The nucleotides are TGCAGTGCTAGAGACGCCCGGCGGGACCTCACAGATACGCAGTATTTT.